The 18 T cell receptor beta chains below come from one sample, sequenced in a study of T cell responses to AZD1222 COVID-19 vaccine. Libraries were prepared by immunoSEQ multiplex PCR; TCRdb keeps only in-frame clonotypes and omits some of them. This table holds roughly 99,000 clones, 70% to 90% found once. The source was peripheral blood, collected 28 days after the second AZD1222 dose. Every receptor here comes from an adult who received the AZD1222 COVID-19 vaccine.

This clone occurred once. The CDR3 DNA reads TGCGCCAGCAGCCAAGCATCTGGCGGCCTCGGGCCACCCCTCCACTTT. Protein product: CASSQASGGLGPPLHF. V gene TRBV4-1 combines with J gene TRBJ1-6; the D is unclear. The CDR3 contains 16 residues. V was shortened by 1 base and J by 11 bases, with 18 bases between the two germline ends. Per the germline V gene, CDR1 is MGHRA and CDR2 is YSYEKL.

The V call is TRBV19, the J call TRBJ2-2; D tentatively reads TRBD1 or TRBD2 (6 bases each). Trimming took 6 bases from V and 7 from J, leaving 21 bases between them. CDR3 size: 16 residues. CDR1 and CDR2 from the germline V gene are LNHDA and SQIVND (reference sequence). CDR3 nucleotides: TGTGCCAGTAGACCCTACCCGGAGGGGGGAATCGGGGAGCTGTTTTTT. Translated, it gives CASRPYPEGGIGELFF.

DNA of the CDR3: TGTGCCAGCAGCGTAGACGCATCCCAAACCTACGAGCAGTACTTC. Protein: CASSVDASQTYEQYF. This sequence joins TRBV9 and TRBJ2-7, with unresolved D. From germline, CDR1 is SGDLS and CDR2 YYNGEE. V was clipped by 0 bases and J by 2 bases, with 12 bases between them. This CDR3 region has 15 residues.

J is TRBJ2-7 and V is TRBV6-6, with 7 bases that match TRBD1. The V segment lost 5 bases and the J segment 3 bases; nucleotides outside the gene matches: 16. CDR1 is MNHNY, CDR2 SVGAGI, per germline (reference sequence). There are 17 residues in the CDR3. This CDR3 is CASSPLGDSKGDYEQYF. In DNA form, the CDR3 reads TGTGCCAGCAGTCCCCTAGGGGACAGTAAAGGGGACTACGAGCAGTACTTC.

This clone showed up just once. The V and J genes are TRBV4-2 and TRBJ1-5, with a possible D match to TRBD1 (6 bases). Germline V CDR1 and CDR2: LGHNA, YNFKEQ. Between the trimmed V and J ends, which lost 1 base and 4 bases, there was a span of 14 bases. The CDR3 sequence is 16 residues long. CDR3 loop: CASSQVGGFGNQPQHF. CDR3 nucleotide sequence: TGTGCCAGCAGCCAAGTGGGGGGCTTCGGGAATCAGCCCCAGCATTTT.

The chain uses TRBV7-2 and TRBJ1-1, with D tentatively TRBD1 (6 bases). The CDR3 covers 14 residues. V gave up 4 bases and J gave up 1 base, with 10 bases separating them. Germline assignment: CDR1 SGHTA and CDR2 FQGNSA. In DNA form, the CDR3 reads TGTGCCAGCAGCTCCAGGGGAAGGAACACTGAAGCTTTCTTT. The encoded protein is CASSSRGRNTEAFF. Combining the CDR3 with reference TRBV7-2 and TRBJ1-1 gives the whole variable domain GAGVSQSPSNKVTEKGKDVELRCDPISGHTALYWYRQSLGQGLEFLIYFQGNSAPDKSGLPSDRFSAERTGGSVSTLTIQRTQQEDSAVYLCASSSRGRNTEAFFGQGTRLTVV.

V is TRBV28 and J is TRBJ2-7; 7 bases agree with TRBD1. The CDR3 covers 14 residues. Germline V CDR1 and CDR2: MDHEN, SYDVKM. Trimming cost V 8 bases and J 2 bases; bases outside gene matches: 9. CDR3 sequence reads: CASHLGQIPYEQYF. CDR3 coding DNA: TGTGCCAGCCACCTGGGACAGATTCCCTACGAGCAGTACTTC.

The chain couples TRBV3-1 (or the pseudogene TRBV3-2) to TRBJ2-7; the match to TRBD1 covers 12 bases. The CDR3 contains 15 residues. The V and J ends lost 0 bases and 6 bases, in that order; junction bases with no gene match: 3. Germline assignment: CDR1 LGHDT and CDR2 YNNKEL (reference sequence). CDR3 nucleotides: TGTGCCAGCAGCCAAGAAGGGACAGGGGGCATCGAGCAGTACTTC. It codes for CASSQEGTGGIEQYF.

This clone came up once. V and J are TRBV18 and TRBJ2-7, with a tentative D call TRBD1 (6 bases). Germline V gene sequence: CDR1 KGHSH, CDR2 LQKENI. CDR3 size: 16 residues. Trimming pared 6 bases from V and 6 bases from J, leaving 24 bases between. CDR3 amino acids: CASSLTTLQGAGEQYF. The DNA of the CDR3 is TGTGCCAGCTCGCTAACTACATTACAGGGTGCAGGCGAGCAGTACTTC. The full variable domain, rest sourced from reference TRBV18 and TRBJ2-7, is NAGVMQNPRHLVRRRGQEARLRCSPMKGHSHVYWYRQLPEEGLKFMVYLQKENIIDESGMPKERFSAEFPKEGPSILRIQQVVRGDSAAYFCASSLTTLQGAGEQYFGPGTRLTVT.

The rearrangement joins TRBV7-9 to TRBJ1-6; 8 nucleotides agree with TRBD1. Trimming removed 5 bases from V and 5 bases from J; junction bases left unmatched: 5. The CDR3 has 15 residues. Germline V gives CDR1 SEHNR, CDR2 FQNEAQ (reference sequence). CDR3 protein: CASSIPDRDNSPLHF. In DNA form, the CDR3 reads TGTGCCAGCAGCATACCGGACAGGGATAATTCACCCCTCCACTTT.

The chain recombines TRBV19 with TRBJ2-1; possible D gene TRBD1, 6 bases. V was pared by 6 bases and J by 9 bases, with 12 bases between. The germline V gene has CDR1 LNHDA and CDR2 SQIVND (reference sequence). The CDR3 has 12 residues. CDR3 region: CASSLGAGEQFF. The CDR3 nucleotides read TGTGCCAGTAGCTTGGGGGCCGGTGAGCAGTTCTTC.

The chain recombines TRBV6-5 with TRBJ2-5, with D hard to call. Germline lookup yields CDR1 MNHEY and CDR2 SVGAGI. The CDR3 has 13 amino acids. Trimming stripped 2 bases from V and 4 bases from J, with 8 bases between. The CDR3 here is CASSYVRGETQYF. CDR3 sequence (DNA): TGTGCCAGCAGTTACGTCCGAGGAGAGACCCAGTACTTC.

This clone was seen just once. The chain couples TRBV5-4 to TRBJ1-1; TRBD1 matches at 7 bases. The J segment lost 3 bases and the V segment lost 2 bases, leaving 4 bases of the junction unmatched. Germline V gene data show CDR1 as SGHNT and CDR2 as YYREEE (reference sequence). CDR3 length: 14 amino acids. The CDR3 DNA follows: TGTGCCAGCAGCTTATCTGACAGGGACACTGAAGCTTTCTTT. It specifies CASSLSDRDTEAFF. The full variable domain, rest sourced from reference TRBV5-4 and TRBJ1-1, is ETGVTQSPTHLIKTRGQQVTLRCSSQSGHNTVSWYQQALGQGPQFIFQYYREEENGRGNFPPRFSGLQFPNYSSELNVNALELDDSALYLCASSLSDRDTEAFFGQGTRLTVV.

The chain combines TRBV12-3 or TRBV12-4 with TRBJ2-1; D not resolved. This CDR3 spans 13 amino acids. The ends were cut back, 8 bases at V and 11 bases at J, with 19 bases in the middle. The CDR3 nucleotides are TGTGCCAGCGGCTATACGACCCGGGCCAAGCAGTTCTTC. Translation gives CASGYTTRAKQFF.

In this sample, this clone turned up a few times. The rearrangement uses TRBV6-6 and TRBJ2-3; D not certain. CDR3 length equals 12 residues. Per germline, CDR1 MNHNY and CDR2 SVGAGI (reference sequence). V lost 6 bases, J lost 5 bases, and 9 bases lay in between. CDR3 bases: TGTGCCAGCAGCTTCAGTGGAGATACGCAGTATTTT. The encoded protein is CASSFSGDTQYF.

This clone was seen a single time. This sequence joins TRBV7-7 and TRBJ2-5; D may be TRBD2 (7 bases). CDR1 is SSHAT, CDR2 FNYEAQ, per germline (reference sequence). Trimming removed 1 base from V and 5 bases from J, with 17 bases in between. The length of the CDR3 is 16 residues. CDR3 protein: CASSLGGGGSRETQYF. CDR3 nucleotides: TGTGCCAGCAGCTTAGGGGGAGGGGGTAGCAGGGAGACCCAGTACTTC. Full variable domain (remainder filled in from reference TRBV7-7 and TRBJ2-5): GAGVSQSPRYKVTKRGQDVTLRCDPISSHATLYWYQQALGQGPEFLTYFNYEAQPDKSGLPSDRFSAERPEGSISTLTIQRTEQRDSAMYRCASSLGGGGSRETQYFGPGTRLLVL.

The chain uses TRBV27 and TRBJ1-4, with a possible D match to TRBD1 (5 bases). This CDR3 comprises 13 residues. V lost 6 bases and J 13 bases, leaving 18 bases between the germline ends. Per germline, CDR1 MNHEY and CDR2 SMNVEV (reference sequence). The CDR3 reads CASSLGVPNRLFF. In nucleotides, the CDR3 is TGTGCCAGCAGCTTGGGGGTCCCCAATAGACTGTTTTTT.

The CDR3 protein is CASSTYGTVINQPQHF. The CDR3 DNA reads as TGTGCCAGTAGTACATACGGGACAGTGATCAATCAGCCCCAGCATTTT. The chain employs TRBV19 and TRBJ1-5; 7 nucleotides match TRBD1. The trim removed 4 bases at V and 3 bases at J, leaving 9 bases unmatched. The CDR3 length is 16 residues. Looked up from germline, CDR1 is LNHDA and CDR2 is SQIVND (reference sequence).